These T cell receptor beta chains were read from a single sample in a study of identifying expanded T cells in peripheral blood. Sequencing was performed with immunoSEQ multiplex PCR; in TCRdb, only in-frame clones are kept and a portion is missing. The sample shows over 100,000 clones, around 88% of them seen only once. Material: blood. Receptor source: a person aged 18-70 years in good health. Both conserved end residues are trimmed from each CDR3. D genes are given only for firm matches.

V gene,D gene,CDR3 protein
TRBV11-2,-,ASSLSQALGYTEQY
TRBV27,TRBD1,ASSLSPTGPRETQY
TRBV19,-,ASSMYYGYT
TRBV29-1,-,SVRADNTDTQY
TRBV5-1,-,ASSLMTGQRSYEQY
TRBV18,-,ASSPASWNTEAF
TRBV5-1,-,ASSPSDPWEKLF
TRBV25-1,-,ASSDQLGSF
TRBV7-2,-,ASSSDRFNSPLH
TRBV4-1,TRBD1,ASSQDGTASYEQY
TRBV7-2,-,ASSLTQGRDEKLF
TRBV6-6,-,ASRDQGSAKNIQY
TRBV10-2,-,ASTGTVQETQY
TRBV9,-,ASKGGGNTIY
TRBV7-8,-,ASKLGREAF
TRBV11-3,TRBD1,ASGHGQGEAF
TRBV2,-,ASSEAETSNEQF
TRBV30,-,AWRAVGRTGELF
TRBV9,-,ASSVETGGYT
TRBV5-1,-,ASSLVGEGYEQY
TRBV7-2,-,ASSLVHGDYEQY
TRBV27,-,ASRSLTGSFQPQH
TRBV28,-,ASSLLRGPRSSYEQY
TRBV15,-,ATSRDRGEETQY
TRBV15,TRBD2,ATSREGTSGIGEQF
TRBV6-4,-,ASSPGRGPDTQY
TRBV2,TRBD2,ASSEQLAVTDTQY
TRBV7-2,TRBD1,ASTRQGPAGNQPQH
TRBV7-7,TRBD1,ASSSGQGGEQY
TRBV18,-,ASSPLILDNSGNTIY
TRBV28,-,ASSFLGGYEQY
TRBV5-6,-,ASSLSRATEAF
TRBV2,TRBD1,ASSAGGTGGTEAF
TRBV29-1,-,SVGFDGRTEAF
TRBV28,-,ASSLRGLGNQPQH
TRBV6-4,-,ASSGGGSGDTQY
TRBV27,-,ASSFLASGGEQY
TRBV5-1,-,ASSLAPGANVLT
TRBV9,-,ASSSQRASSTDTQY
TRBV28,TRBD2,ASRVDSGAAGDEQY
TRBV28,TRBD1,ASSFSGTGDTGELF
TRBV28,-,ASSPQQYYEQY
TRBV29-1,TRBD1,SARQGVADTQY
TRBV9,TRBD1,ASSVGSGQEGQPQH
TRBV6-5,-,ASSYADVGHYGYT
TRBV2,-,ASSDPDSTDTQY
TRBV5-1,TRBD1,ASSREQGSSYNEQF
TRBV18,-,ASSHGQGGSYEQY
TRBV14,-,ASSQVHGPSTDTQY
TRBV6-4,-,ASSEGRNTEAF
TRBV27,-,ASKTSGNTIY
TRBV4-1,-,ASSAPRNTEAF
TRBV29-1,-,SVSGQAYEQY